What follows are 22 T cell receptor beta chains derived from one specimen sequenced in a study of patients and donors after allogeneic stem cell transplantation. A single record per CDR3 protein comes from TCRdb applying MiXCR to the RT-PCR reads. In the table there are some 230,000 distinct CDR3 sequences, around 14% of which are singletons. The specimen sequenced was blood, either unsorted or a sorted T cell fraction (not recorded which). Receptor source: a human donor who was either an allogeneic HSCT recipient or a stem cell or donor lymphocyte infusion donor (not recorded which). It is not recorded whose cells these are; they may come from a transplant donor.

This clonotype was found a few times. The genes are TRBV20-1 and TRBJ1-2; 7 bases are shared with TRBD1. Germline V gene lookup returns CDR1 DFQATT and CDR2 SNEGSKA (reference sequence). The CDR3 runs 14 residues. V trimming: 3 bases; J trimming: 5 bases; junction bases outside the gene matches: 9. CDR3: CSASQGGAIYGYTF. CDR3 bases: TGCAGTGCTAGTCAGGGGGGGGCAATATATGGCTACACCTTC.

This clonotype was detected many times. The chain is built from TRBV20-1 and TRBJ1-4, with D possibly being TRBD1 (6 bases). CDR1 is DFQATT and CDR2 is SNEGSKA in the germline V gene (reference sequence). The CDR3 sequence is 12 residues long. The germline V and J ends were trimmed by 6 bases and 11 bases, with 16 bases remaining between them. The CDR3 protein is CSATRFQGKLFF. The CDR3 nucleotides are TGCAGTGCAACCCGCTTCCAGGGGAAACTGTTTTTT.

The sample holds many counts of this clonotype. The chain combines TRBV5-1 with TRBJ2-1; 8 bases agree with TRBD2. The length of the CDR3 is 14 residues. Trimming removed 4 bases from V and 6 bases from J; junction bases left unmatched: 6. Looked up from germline, CDR1 is SGHRS and CDR2 is YFSETQ. CDR3 in amino acids: CASSRRGGSNEQFF. The CDR3 nucleotides read TGCGCCAGCAGCAGACGGGGGGGGAGCAATGAGCAGTTCTTC.

The chain is built from TRBV5-4 and TRBJ1-2; 10 nucleotides agree with TRBD1. From germline, CDR1 is SGHNT and CDR2 YYREEE (reference sequence). Losses at the gene ends were 4 bases for V and 6 bases for J; bases not matched to a gene: 3. The length of the CDR3 is 13 residues. Written as DNA, the CDR3 is TGTGCCAGCAGCCCGACAGGGGGCCATGGCTACACCTTC. Its translation: CASSPTGGHGYTF.

This clonotype was seen many times. The chain uses TRBV6-2 or TRBV6-3 and TRBJ2-7; D perhaps matches TRBD2 (6 bases). The CDR3 is 14 residues long. V was trimmed by 2 bases and J by 6 bases, leaving 14 bases between them. The germline V gene has CDR1 MNHEY and CDR2 SVGEGT. The CDR3 sequence is CASSYRGRSGEQYF. CDR3 nucleotide sequence: TGTGCCAGCAGTTACCGAGGGAGGAGTGGCGAGCAGTACTTC.

This clonotype was recorded many times. The chain is built from TRBV9 and TRBJ2-7, with TRBD2 identical over 7 bases. The CDR3 has 16 amino acids. Trimming removed 0 bases from V and 0 bases from J; junction bases left unmatched: 6. The germline gives CDR1 SGDLS, CDR2 YYNGEE. The CDR3 sequence: CASSVAPSGSSYEQYF. The CDR3 DNA reads as TGTGCCAGCAGCGTAGCCCCTAGCGGCAGCTCCTACGAGCAGTACTTC.

This clonotype was seen many times. V and J are TRBV12-3 or TRBV12-4 and TRBJ1-1; D uncertain. Trimming cost V 5 bases and J 3 bases, with 19 bases left between them. The CDR3 consists of 16 residues. CDR3: CASSPPLIGKDTEAFF. In DNA, the CDR3 is TGTGCCAGCAGTCCTCCTTTGATAGGGAAGGACACTGAAGCTTTCTTT.

This clonotype was recorded many times. The V and J genes are TRBV7-2 and TRBJ2-7, with D possibly matching TRBD2 (5 bases). Germline V gene lookup returns CDR1 SGHTA and CDR2 FQGNSA. Trimming took off 5 bases at V and 0 bases at J, with 11 bases between the two ends. The CDR3 is 14 amino acids. The DNA of the CDR3 is TGTGCCAGCAGCCCCTTAGCGAGCTCCTACGAGCAGTACTTC. It translates to CASSPLASSYEQYF.

The rearrangement joins TRBV4-2 to TRBJ2-6; the match to TRBD1 covers 9 bases. Germline loops: CDR1 LGHNA, CDR2 YNFKEQ. CDR3 length: 18 residues. The junction had 9 bases not matched to a gene; V was cut back by 2 bases and J by 4 bases. Here the CDR3 reads CASSQMDRGSLGANVLTF. In DNA, the CDR3 is TGTGCCAGCAGCCAAATGGACAGGGGCTCACTCGGGGCCAACGTCCTGACTTTC.

CDR3 DNA: TGTGCCAGTAGTATACGGACTAGCGGTTACAATGAGCAGTTCTTC. This encodes CASSIRTSGYNEQFF. V gene TRBV19 combines with J gene TRBJ2-1; 10 bases match TRBD2. This CDR3 has 15 residues. CDR1 and CDR2 from the germline V gene are LNHDA and SQIVND (reference sequence). The V and J ends lost 2 bases and 4 bases, in that order; junction bases with no gene match: 2.

V is TRBV4-2 and J is TRBJ1-1, with D possibly TRBD1 on 5 matching bases. V lost 2 bases and J lost 0, with 13 bases in between. Per germline, CDR1 LGHNA and CDR2 YNFKEQ. The CDR3 is made up of 16 amino acids. The CDR3 nucleotides read TGTGCCAGCAGCCAAACCCAAGACAGAGTGAACACTGAAGCTTTCTTT. This gives the protein CASSQTQDRVNTEAFF.

This clonotype was seen many times. The chain carries TRBV6-1 and TRBJ1-5; 9 bases map to TRBD1. This CDR3 has 14 residues. Trimming took 6 bases from V and 4 from J; bases not matched to a gene: 4. Germline V gene data show CDR1 as MNHNS and CDR2 as SASEGT. This CDR3 is CASSFDRGNQPQHF. CDR3 nucleotides: TGTGCCAGCAGCTTCGACAGGGGGAATCAGCCCCAGCATTTT.

The chain recombines TRBV9 with TRBJ1-1; D is ambiguous. CDR1 SGDLS and CDR2 YYNGEE come from the germline V gene. With 4 bases removed from V and 6 bases from J, the gap between germline ends came to 10 bases. The CDR3 loop spans 12 amino acids. The CDR3 is CASSPHTSEAFF. For the CDR3, the DNA is TGTGCCAGCAGCCCGCACACCTCTGAAGCTTTCTTT. The whole variable domain, filled in from reference TRBV9 and TRBJ1-1, reads DSGVTQTPKHLITATGQRVTLRCSPRSGDLSVYWYQQSLDQGLQFLIQYYNGEERAKGNILERFSAQQFPDLHSELNLSSLELGDSALYFCASSPHTSEAFFGQGTRLTVV.

The V and J genes are TRBV11-2 and TRBJ2-1, with TRBD1 identical over 12 bases. The germline V gene encodes CDR1 SGHAT and CDR2 FQNNGV. V lost 5 bases and J lost 4; bases outside the gene matches: 15. The CDR3 is 19 amino acids. CDR3 nucleotide sequence: TGTGCCAGCAGCCGGGACAGGGGGCTTGGAGCGGGAGGGTACAATGAGCAGTTCTTC. As protein: CASSRDRGLGAGGYNEQFF.

For the CDR3, the DNA is TGTGCCAGCAGCATCCGGACAGGGCTCTCGTACACTGAAGCTTTCTTT. This codes for CASSIRTGLSYTEAFF. V is TRBV5-8 and J is TRBJ1-1, with 8 bases identical to TRBD1. The germline V gene encodes CDR1 SGHTS and CDR2 YDEGEE. This CDR3 is 16 amino acids long. V lost 4 bases and J lost 3; bases outside the gene matches: 11.

The table lists this clonotype with many counts. The V call is TRBV5-1, the J call TRBJ1-2, with 10 bases fitting TRBD1. V gave up 2 bases and J gave up 8 bases; unmatched junction bases: 3. The CDR3 has 13 amino acids. Germline CDR1 SGHRS, CDR2 YFSETQ. The CDR3 sequence is CASSFGTGEGYTF. CDR3 nucleotides: TGCGCCAGCAGCTTCGGGACAGGGGAAGGCTACACCTTC.

A remark on this clonotype: This CDR3 fails to terminate in the conserved phenylalanine or tryptophan, so it likely reflects a read error. V gene TRBV7-2 combines with J gene TRBJ1-1; possible D gene TRBD1, 6 bases. The CDR3 is 14 residues long. CDR1 and CDR2 from the germline V gene are SGHTA and FQGNSA. Trimming pared 1 base from V and 7 bases from J, leaving 13 bases between. CDR3 DNA: TGTGCCAGCAGCTTAGTGGGGGGGCACATTGAAGCTTTCTCT. Translation gives CASSLVGGHIEAFS.

This clonotype was seen more than once but under ten times. V usage is TRBV20-1 and J usage is TRBJ2-5; 9 bases align to TRBD2. The trim removed 5 bases at V and 5 bases at J, leaving 18 bases unmatched. CDR1 DFQATT and CDR2 SNEGSKA come from the germline V gene (reference sequence). The CDR3 is 17 residues long. CDR3 residues: CSAGGGVAGVARETQYF. The DNA for the CDR3 is TGCAGTGCTGGGGGGGGAGTAGCGGGAGTTGCCCGGGAGACCCAGTACTTC.

The J gene is TRBJ2-7, the V gene TRBV5-1; 8 bases agree with TRBD2. Trimming at V came to 2 bases and at J to 2 bases, leaving 6 bases not matched to a gene. The CDR3 is 15 amino acids. Germline V gene data show CDR1 as SGHRS and CDR2 as YFSETQ. The CDR3 reads CASSFQAGATYEQYF. In DNA form, the CDR3 reads TGCGCCAGCAGCTTCCAAGCGGGGGCAACCTACGAGCAGTACTTC.

This clonotype was detected ten times or more. V gene TRBV6-1 combines with J gene TRBJ2-1; 8 bases line up with TRBD1. This CDR3 comprises 15 residues. Germline CDR1 is MNHNS and CDR2 is SASEGT. After removal of 6 bases from V and 7 bases from J, the junction contained 11 bases not matched to a gene. Here the CDR3 reads CASRPGGAERNEQFF. For the CDR3, the DNA is TGTGCCAGCAGGCCAGGGGGCGCGGAGAGGAATGAGCAGTTCTTC.

The chain employs TRBV6-1 and TRBJ2-3, with 9 nucleotides matching TRBD2. Unmatched junction bases numbered 5, after V lost 5 bases and J lost 2 bases. Looked up from germline, CDR1 is MNHNS and CDR2 is SASEGT. CDR3 length: 15 amino acids. CDR3 residues: CASSRLAGITDTQYF. DNA for the CDR3: TGTGCCAGCAGTCGTCTAGCGGGAATCACAGATACGCAGTATTTT.

This clonotype was observed a few times. CDR3 sequence reads: CASRQTGGAPYEQYF. In nucleotides, the CDR3 is TGTGCCAGCAGGCAGACAGGGGGGGCGCCCTACGAGCAGTACTTC. The genes are TRBV6-1 and TRBJ2-7, with 9 bases matching TRBD1. The germline V gene encodes CDR1 MNHNS and CDR2 SASEGT. The CDR3 extends over 15 amino acids. V dropped 6 bases and J dropped 2; count of bases not matched to a gene: 8.